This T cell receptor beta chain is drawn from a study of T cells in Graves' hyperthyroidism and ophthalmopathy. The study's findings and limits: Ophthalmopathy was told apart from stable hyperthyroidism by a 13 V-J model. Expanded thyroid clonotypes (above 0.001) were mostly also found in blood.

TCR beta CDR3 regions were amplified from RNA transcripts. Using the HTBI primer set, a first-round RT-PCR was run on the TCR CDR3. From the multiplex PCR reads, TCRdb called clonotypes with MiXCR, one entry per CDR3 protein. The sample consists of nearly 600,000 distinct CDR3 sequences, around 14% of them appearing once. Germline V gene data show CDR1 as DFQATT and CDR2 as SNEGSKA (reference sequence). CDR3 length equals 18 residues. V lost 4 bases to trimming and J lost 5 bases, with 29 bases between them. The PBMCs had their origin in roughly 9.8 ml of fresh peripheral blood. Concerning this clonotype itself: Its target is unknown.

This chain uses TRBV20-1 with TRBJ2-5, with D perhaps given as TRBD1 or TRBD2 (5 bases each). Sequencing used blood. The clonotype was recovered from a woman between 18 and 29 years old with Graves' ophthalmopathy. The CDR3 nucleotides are TGCAGTGCTATCGTGCTCCGGGACCGAGTTGTCATGGGGGAGACCCAGTACTTC. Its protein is CSAIVLRDRVVMGETQYF.